The source of this TCR beta chain is a study of T cells in Graves' hyperthyroidism and ophthalmopathy. Ten or more counts support this clonotype. Its target is not known. The study's findings and limits: Blood held most thyroid clonotypes expanded above 0.001 frequency.

From RNA transcripts, TCR beta CDR3 regions were amplified. HTBI primers drove first-round RT-PCR of the TCR CDR3. TCRdb analysed the multiplex PCR reads with MiXCR anew, one entry per CDR3 protein. The data show 600,000 to 700,000 distinct CDR3 sequences, with about 45% seen just once and about 7.2% held by the top ten. The CDR3 has 13 amino acids. Germline CDR1 reads LNHDA; CDR2 reads SQIVND (reference sequence). V lost 6 bases and J lost 2; bases outside the gene matches: 3. Any patient presenting with uncontrolled infection, other autoimmune disease, pregnancy or lactation was left out. The V gene is TRBV19, the J gene TRBJ2-5, with 7 bases aligning to TRBD1. This receptor was taken from an adult man with Graves' disease, either hyperthyroidism or ophthalmopathy (not recorded which). Source material: peripheral blood or thyroid tissue (not recorded which). The CDR3 DNA reads as TGTGCCAGTAGGGGGACAGAGCAAGAGACCCAGTACTTC. Translating gives CASRGTEQETQYF.